In its sample, the clone carrying this T cell receptor (beta chain) was seen many times. Its antigen is unidentified. This record belongs to a study of T cells after yellow fever vaccination. Looking at the study overall: When fractions had low cell numbers, they were prepared with SMART-Seq v4 Ultra Low Input.

CDR3 size: 16 residues. V was pared by 2 bases and J by 6 bases, with 3 bases of the junction left unmatched. Germline assignment: CDR1 MRHNA and CDR2 SNTAGT. Whole-study results and caveats: Primary-vaccination clones mostly resurfaced post-booster (about 95% CD4, 75% to 90% CD8). From the bulk population, abundant clonotypes could contaminate and appear within FACS-sorted repertoires.

TCRdb re-called the 5' RACE reads with MiXCR, one entry per CDR3 protein. The repertoire holds 620,000 or so distinct CDR3 sequences, with approximately 16% as singletons. J is TRBJ2-1 and V is TRBV6-4; 14 bases are shared with TRBD2. Sequences were derived from PBMCs, sampled 5 days after the first yellow fever vaccination. The TCR sequence derives from a young man who received the YFV17D yellow fever vaccine. The CDR3 coding sequence is TGTGCCAGCAGTGACGGGACTAGCGGGGGTCCCAATGAGCAGTTCTTC. Its translation: CASSDGTSGGPNEQFF.